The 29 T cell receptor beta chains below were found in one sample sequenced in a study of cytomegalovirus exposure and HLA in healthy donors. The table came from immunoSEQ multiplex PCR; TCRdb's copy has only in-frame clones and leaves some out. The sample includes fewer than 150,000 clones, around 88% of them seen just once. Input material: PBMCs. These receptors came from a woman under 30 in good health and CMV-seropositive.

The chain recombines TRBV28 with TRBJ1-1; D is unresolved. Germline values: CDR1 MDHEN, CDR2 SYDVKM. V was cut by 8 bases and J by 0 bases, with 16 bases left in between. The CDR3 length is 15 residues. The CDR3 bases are TGTGCCAGCCGTGAGAACAGTCCTGTGAACACTGAAGCTTTCTTT. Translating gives CASRENSPVNTEAFF.

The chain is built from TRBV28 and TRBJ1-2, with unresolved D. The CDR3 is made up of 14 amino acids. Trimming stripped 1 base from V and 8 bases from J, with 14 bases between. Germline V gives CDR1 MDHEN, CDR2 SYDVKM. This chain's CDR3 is CASSLSLLTEGYTF. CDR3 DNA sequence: TGTGCCAGCAGTTTATCCCTCTTAACGGAGGGCTACACCTTC.

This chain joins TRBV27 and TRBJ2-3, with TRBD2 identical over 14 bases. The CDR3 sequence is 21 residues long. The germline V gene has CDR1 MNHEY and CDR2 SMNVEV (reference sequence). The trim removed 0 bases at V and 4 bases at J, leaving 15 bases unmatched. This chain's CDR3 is CASSLSWASGTSGSRADTQYF. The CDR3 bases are TGTGCCAGCAGTTTATCGTGGGCCTCCGGGACTAGCGGGAGTCGGGCAGATACGCAGTATTTT.

The CDR3 loop is CASSASQGAPEAFF. CDR3 nucleotides: TGTGCCAGCAGCGCGTCACAGGGGGCGCCTGAAGCTTTCTTT. V usage is TRBV7-3 and J usage is TRBJ1-1, with 9 positions matching TRBD1. Unmatched junction bases numbered 7, after V lost 5 bases and J lost 6 bases. Germline CDR1 reads SGHTA; CDR2 reads FQGTGA. CDR3 length: 14 residues.

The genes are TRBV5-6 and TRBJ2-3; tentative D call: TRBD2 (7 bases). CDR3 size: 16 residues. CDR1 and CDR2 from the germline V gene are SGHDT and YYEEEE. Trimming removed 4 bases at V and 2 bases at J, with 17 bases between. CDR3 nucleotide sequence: TGTGCCAGCAGCCTCGGTCTGGGGGGGCTCACAGATACGCAGTATTTT. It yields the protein CASSLGLGGLTDTQYF.

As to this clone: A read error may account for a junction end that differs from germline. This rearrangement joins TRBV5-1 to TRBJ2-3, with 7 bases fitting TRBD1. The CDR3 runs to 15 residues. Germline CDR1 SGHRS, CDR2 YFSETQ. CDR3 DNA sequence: TGCGCCAGCAGCTTGGCGGCAGGGGGAACAGGTACGCAGTATTTT. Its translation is CASSLAAGGTGTQYF.

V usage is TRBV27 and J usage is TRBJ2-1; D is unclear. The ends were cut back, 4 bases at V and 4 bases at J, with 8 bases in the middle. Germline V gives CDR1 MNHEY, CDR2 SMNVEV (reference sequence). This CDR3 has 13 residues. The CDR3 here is CASSWARYNEQFF. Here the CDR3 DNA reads TGTGCCAGCAGTTGGGCCAGATACAATGAGCAGTTCTTC.

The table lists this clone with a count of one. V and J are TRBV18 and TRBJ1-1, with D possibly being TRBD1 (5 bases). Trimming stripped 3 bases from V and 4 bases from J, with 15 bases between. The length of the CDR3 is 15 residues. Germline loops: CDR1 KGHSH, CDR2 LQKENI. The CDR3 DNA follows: TGTGCCAGCTCACCGCGGACGGGGGAGGGCACTGAAGCTTTCTTT. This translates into CASSPRTGEGTEAFF.

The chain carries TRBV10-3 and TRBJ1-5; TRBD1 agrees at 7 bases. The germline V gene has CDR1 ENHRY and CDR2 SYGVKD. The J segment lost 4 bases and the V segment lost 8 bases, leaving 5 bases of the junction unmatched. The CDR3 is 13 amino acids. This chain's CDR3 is CAIGPGGNQPQHF. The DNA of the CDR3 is TGTGCCATCGGGCCAGGGGGAAATCAGCCCCAGCATTTT.

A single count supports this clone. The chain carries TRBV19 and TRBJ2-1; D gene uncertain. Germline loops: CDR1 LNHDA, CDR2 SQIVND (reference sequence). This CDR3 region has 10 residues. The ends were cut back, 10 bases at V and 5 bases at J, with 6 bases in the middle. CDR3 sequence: CATFNNEQFF. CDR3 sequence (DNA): TGTGCCACCTTTAACAATGAGCAGTTCTTC. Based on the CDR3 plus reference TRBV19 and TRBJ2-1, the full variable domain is DGGITQSPKYLFRKEGQNVTLSCEQNLNHDAMYWYRQDPGQGLRLIYYSQIVNDFQKGDIAEGYSVSREKKESFPLTVTSAQKNPTAFYLCATFNNEQFFGPGTRLTVL.

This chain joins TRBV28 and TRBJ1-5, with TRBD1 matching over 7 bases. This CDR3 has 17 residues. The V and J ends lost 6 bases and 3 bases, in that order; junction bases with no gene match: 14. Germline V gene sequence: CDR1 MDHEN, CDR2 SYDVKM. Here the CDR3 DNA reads TGTGCCAGCAGGTCCGTGTACGGGACAGAGATCAATCAGCCCCAGCATTTT. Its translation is CASRSVYGTEINQPQHF.

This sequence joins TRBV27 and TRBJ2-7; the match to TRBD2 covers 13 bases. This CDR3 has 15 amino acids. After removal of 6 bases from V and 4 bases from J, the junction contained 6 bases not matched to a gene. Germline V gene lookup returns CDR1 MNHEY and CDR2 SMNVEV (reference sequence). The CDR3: CASRTSGRPLYEQYF. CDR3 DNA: TGTGCCAGCAGGACTAGCGGGAGGCCACTTTACGAGCAGTACTTC.

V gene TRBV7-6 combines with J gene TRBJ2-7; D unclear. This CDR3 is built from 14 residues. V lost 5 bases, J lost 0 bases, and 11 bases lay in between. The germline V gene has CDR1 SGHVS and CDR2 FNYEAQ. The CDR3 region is CASSPAPSSYEQYF. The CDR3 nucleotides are TGTGCCAGCAGCCCGGCTCCTAGCTCCTACGAGCAGTACTTC.

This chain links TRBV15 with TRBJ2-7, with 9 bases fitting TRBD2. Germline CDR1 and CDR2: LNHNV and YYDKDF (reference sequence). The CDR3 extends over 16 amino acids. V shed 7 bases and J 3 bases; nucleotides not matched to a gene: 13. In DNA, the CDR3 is TGTGCCACCACCGAGGGGTTAGCGGGAGTTGGCTACGAGCAGTACTTC. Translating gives CATTEGLAGVGYEQYF.

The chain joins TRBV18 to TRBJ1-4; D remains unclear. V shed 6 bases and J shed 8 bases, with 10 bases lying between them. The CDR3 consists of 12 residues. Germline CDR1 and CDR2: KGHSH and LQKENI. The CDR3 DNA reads TGTGCCAGCTCCGATGTACACGAAAAACTGTTTTTT. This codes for CASSDVHEKLFF.

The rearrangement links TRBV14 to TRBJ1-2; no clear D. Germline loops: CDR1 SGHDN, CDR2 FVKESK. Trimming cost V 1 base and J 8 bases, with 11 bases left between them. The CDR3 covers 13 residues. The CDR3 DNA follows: TGTGCCAGCAGCCAAGGGTCGGTTAGAGGCTACACCTTC. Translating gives CASSQGSVRGYTF.

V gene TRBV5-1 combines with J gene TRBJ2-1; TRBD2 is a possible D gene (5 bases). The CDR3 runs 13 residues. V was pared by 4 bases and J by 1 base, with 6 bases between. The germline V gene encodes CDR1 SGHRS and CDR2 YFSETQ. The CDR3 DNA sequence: TGCGCCAGCAGCCCGGGATCCTACAATGAGCAGTTCTTC. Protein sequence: CASSPGSYNEQFF. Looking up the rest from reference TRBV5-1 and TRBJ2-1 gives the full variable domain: KAGVTQTPRYLIKTRGQQVTLSCSPISGHRSVSWYQQTPGQGLQFLFEYFSETQRNKGNFPGRFSGRQFSNSRSEMNVSTLELGDSALYLCASSPGSYNEQFFGPGTRLTVL.

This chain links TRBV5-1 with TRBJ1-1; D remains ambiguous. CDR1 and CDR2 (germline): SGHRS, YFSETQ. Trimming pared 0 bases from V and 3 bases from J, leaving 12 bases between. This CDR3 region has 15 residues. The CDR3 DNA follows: TGCGCCAGCAGCTTGGCCGGCCAGAGGGACACTGAAGCTTTCTTT. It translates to CASSLAGQRDTEAFF. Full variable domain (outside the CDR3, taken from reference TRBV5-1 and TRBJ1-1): KAGVTQTPRYLIKTRGQQVTLSCSPISGHRSVSWYQQTPGQGLQFLFEYFSETQRNKGNFPGRFSGRQFSNSRSEMNVSTLELGDSALYLCASSLAGQRDTEAFFGQGTRLTVV.

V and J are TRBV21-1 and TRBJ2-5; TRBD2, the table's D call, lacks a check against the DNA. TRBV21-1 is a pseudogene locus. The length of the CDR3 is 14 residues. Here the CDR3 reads CASSNSVLQETQYF. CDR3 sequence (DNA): TGTGCCAGCAGCAATAGCGTACTCCAAGAGACCCAGTACTTC.

As DNA, the CDR3 is TGTGCCAGCAGCCGCGATCCGGGAGCGGGGGTCAATGAGCAGTTCTTC. This gives the protein CASSRDPGAGVNEQFF. V is TRBV5-4 and J is TRBJ2-1, with TRBD2 matching 8 bases. The CDR3 consists of 16 residues. The junction had 12 bases not matched to a gene; V was cut back by 4 bases and J by 6 bases. Per the germline V gene, CDR1 is SGHNT and CDR2 is YYREEE (reference sequence).

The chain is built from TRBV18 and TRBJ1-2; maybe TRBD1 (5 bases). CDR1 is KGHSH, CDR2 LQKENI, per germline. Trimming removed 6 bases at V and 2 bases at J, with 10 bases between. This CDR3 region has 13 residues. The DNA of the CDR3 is TGTGCCAGCTCGGCACAGGCCAACTATGGCTACACCTTC. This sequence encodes CASSAQANYGYTF. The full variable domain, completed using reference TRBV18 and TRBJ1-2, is NAGVMQNPRHLVRRRGQEARLRCSPMKGHSHVYWYRQLPEEGLKFMVYLQKENIIDESGMPKERFSAEFPKEGPSILRIQQVVRGDSAAYFCASSAQANYGYTFGSGTRLTVV.

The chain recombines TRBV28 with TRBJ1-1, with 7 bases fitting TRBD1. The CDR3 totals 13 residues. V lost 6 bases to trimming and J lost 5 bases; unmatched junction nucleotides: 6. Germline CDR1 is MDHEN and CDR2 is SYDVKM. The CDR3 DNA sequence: TGTGCCAGCAGAAGACAGGGACGGACTGAAGCTTTCTTT. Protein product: CASRRQGRTEAFF.

The CDR3 spells CASSYPLNGLAGGPSYEQYF. Written as DNA, the CDR3 is TGCGCCAGCAGCTACCCGCTCAATGGACTAGCGGGAGGCCCTTCCTACGAGCAGTACTTC. J is TRBJ2-7 and V is TRBV5-1; 14 bases align to TRBD2. Germline values: CDR1 SGHRS, CDR2 YFSETQ. The CDR3 loop spans 20 amino acids. The ends lost 3 bases at V and 1 base at J; junction bases unmatched: 15.

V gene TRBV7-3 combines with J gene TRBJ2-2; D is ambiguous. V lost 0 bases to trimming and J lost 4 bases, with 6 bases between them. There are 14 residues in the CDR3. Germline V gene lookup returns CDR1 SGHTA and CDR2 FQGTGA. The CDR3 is CASSLTSGTGELFF. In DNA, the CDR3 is TGTGCCAGCAGCTTAACCTCGGGCACCGGGGAGCTGTTTTTT.

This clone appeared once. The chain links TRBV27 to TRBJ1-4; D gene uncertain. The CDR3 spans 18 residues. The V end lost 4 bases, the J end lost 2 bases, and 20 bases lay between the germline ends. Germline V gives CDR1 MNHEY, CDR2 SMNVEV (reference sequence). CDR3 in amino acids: CASSSSAARGWTNEKLFF. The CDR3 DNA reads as TGTGCCAGCAGTTCCTCGGCCGCCCGGGGTTGGACTAATGAAAAACTGTTTTTT.

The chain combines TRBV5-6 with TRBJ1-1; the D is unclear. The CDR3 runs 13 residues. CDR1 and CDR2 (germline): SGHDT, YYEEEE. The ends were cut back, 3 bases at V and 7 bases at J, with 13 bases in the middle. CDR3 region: CASSYLGEGEAFF. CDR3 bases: TGTGCCAGCAGCTACTTAGGAGAGGGTGAAGCTTTCTTT.

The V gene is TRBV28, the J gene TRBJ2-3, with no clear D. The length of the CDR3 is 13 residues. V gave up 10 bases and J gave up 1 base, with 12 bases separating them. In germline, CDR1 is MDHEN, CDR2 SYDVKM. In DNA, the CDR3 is TGTGCCACGTCTGGCGGTGGCACAGATACGCAGTATTTT. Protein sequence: CATSGGGTDTQYF.

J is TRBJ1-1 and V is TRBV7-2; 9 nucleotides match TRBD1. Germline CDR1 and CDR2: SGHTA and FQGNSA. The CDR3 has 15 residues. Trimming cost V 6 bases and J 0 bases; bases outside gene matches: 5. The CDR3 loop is CASRLQGAMNTEAFF. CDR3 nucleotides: TGTGCCAGCAGATTACAGGGGGCGATGAACACTGAAGCTTTCTTT.

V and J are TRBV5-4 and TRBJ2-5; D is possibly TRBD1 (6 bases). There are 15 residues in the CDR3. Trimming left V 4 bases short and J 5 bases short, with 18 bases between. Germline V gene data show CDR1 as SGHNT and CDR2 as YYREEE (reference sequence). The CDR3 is CASSEGGRAGETQYF. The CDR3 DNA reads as TGTGCCAGCAGCGAAGGGGGACGGGCTGGGGAGACCCAGTACTTC.